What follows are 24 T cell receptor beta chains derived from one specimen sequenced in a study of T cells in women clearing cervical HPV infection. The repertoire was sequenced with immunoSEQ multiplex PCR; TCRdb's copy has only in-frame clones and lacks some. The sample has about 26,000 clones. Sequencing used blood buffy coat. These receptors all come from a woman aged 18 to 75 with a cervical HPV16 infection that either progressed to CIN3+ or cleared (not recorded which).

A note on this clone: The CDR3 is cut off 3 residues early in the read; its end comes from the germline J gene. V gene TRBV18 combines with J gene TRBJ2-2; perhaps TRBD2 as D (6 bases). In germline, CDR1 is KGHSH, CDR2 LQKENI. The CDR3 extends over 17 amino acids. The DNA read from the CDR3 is TGTGCCAGCTCACCAGAGGTCTACGGGGGATCAAATGAAAAG. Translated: CASSPEVYGGSNEK. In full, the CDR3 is CASSPEVYGGSNEKLFF.

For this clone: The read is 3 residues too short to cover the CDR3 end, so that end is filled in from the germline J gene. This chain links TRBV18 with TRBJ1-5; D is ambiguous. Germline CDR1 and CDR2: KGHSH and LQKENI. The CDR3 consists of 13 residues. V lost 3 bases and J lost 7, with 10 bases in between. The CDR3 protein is CASSPPGGQPQHF. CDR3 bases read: TGTGCCAGCTCACCTCCGGGTGGCCAGCCC.

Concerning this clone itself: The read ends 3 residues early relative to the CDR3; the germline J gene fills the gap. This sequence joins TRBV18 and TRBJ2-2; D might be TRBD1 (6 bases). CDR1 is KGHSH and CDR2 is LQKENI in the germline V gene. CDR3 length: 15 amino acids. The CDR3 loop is CASSQTGTTNEKLFF. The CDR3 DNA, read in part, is TGTGCCAGCTCACAGACAGGCACAACTAATGAAAAG.

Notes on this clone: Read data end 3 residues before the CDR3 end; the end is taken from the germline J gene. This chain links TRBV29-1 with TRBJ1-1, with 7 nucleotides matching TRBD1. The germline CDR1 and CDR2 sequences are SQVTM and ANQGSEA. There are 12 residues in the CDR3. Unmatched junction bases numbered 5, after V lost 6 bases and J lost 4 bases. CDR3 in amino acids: CSVEGQSTEAFF. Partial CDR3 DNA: TGCAGCGTGGAGGGACAGTCCACTGAA.

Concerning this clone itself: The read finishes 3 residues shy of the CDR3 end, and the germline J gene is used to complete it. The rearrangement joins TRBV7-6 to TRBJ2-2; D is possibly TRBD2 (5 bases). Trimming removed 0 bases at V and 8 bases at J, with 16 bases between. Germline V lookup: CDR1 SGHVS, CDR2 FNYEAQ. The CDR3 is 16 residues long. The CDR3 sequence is CASSLAGLRARGELFF. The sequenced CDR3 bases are TGTGCCAGCAGCTTAGCTGGACTGAGAGCTAGGGGGGAG.

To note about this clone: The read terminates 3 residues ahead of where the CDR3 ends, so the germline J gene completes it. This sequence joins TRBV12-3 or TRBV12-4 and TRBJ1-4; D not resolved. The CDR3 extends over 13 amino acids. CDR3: CASSLAIRGKLFF. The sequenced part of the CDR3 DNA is TGTGCCAGCAGTTTAGCCATCAGAGGGAAA.

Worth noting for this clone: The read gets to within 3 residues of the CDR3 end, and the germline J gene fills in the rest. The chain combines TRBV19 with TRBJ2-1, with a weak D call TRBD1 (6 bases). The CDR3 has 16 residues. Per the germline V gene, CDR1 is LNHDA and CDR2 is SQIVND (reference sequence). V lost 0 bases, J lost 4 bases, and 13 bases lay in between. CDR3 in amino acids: CASSIDPRGAYNEQFF. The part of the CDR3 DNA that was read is TGTGCCAGTAGTATAGATCCCAGGGGAGCTTACAATGAG. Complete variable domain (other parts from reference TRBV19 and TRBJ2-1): DGGITQSPKYLFRKEGQNVTLSCEQNLNHDAMYWYRQDPGQGLRLIYYSQIVNDFQKGDIAEGYSVSREKKESFPLTVTSAQKNPTAFYLCASSIDPRGAYNEQFFGPGTRLTVL.

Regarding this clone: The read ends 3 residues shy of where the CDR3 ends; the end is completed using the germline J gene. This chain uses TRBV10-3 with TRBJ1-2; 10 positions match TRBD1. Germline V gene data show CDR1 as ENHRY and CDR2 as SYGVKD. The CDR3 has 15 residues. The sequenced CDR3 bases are TGTGCCATCAGGGGACAGGGGATGAGAATAGGAGGC. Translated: CAIRGQGMRIGG. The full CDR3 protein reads CAIRGQGMRIGGYTF.

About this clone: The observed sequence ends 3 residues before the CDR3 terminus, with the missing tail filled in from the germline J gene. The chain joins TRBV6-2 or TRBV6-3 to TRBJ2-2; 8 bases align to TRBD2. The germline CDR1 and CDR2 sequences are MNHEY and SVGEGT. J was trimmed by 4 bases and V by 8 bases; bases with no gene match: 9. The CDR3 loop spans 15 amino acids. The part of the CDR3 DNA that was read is TGTGCCAGCGTCGACGGGGGGGCAGGCACCGGGGAG. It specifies CASVDGGAGTGE. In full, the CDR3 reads CASVDGGAGTGELFF.

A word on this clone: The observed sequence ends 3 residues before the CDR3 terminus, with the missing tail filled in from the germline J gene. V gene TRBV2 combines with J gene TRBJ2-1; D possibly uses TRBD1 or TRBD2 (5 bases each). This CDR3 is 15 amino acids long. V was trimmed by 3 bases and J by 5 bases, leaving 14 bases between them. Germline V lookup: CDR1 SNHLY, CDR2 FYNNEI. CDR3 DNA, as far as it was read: TGTGCCAGCAGTGACGAGAGGGGCGACCACAATGAG. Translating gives CASSDERGDHNE. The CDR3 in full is CASSDERGDHNEQFF.

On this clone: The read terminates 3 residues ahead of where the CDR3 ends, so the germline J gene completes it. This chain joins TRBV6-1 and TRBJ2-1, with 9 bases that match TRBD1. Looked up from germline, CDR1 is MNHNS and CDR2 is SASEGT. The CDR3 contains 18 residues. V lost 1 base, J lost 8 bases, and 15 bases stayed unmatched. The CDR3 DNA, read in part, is TGTGCCAGCAGTGAAGGAGGTAGTGGGGACAGGGTTAGTGATGAG. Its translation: CASSEGGSGDRVSDE. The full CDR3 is CASSEGGSGDRVSDEQFF.

Incomplete CDR3 DNA: TGCGCCAGCAGCTCGGGACACCGGAATTCACCC. Its translation: CASSSGHRNSP. The whole CDR3 region reads CASSSGHRNSPLHF. The chain recombines TRBV5-1 with TRBJ1-6; D perhaps matches TRBD1 (6 bases). The DNA ends 3 residues before the CDR3 does, and the rest of the CDR3 is filled in from the germline J gene. Trimming removed 3 bases at V and 7 bases at J, with 11 bases between. Germline V lookup: CDR1 SGHRS, CDR2 YFSETQ. The CDR3 totals 14 residues. The whole variable domain, filled in from reference TRBV5-1 and TRBJ1-6, reads KAGVTQTPRYLIKTRGQQVTLSCSPISGHRSVSWYQQTPGQGLQFLFEYFSETQRNKGNFPGRFSGRQFSNSRSEMNVSTLELGDSALYLCASSSGHRNSPLHFGNGTRLTVT.

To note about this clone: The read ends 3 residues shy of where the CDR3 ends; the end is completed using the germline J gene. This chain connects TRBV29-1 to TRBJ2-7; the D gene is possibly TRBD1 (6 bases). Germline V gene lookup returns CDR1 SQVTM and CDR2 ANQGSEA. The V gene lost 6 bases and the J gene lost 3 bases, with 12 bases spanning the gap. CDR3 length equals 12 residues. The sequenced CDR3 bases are TGCAGCGTGAGGGACACCATCTACGAG. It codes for CSVRDTIYE. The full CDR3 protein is CSVRDTIYEQYF.

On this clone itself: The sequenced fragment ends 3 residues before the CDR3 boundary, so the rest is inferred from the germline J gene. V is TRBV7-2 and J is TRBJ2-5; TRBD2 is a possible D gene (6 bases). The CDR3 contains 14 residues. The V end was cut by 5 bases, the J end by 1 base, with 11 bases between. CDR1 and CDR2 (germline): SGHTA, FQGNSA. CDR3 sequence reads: CASSGRGFQETQYF. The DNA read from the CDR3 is TGTGCCAGCAGCGGTCGGGGGTTCCAAGAGACC.

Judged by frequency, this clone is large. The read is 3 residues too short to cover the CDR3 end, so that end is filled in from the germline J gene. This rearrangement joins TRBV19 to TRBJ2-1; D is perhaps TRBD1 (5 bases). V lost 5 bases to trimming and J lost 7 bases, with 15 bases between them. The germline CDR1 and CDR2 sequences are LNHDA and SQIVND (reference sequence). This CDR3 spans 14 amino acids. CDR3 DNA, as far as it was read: TGTGCCAGTAGTCATGCCGCCCGGACAAATGAG. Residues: CASSHAARTNE. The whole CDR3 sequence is CASSHAARTNEQFF.

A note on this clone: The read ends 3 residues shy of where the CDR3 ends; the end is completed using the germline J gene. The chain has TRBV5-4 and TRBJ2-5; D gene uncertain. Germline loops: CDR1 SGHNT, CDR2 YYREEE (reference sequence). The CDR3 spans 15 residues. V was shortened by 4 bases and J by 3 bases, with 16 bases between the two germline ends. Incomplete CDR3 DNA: TGTGCCAGCAGCCGCGAGGCTTCAGCGAAAGAGACC. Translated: CASSREASAKET. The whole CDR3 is CASSREASAKETQYF.

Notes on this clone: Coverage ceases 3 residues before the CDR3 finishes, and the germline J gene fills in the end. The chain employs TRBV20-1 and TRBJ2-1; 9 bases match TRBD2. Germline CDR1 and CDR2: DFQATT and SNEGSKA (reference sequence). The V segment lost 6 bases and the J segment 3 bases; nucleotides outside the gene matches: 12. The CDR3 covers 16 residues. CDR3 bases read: TGCAGTGCCACCCCGGGGCGGGGGGGCCTCTACAATGAG. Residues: CSATPGRGGLYNE. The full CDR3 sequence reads CSATPGRGGLYNEQFF.

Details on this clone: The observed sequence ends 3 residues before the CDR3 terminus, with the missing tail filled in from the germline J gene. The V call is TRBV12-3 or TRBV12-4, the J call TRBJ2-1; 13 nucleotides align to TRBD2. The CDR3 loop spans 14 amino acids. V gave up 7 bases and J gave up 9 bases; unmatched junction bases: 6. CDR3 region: CASTGLAGYAEQFF. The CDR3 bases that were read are TGTGCCAGCACGGGACTAGCGGGGTATGCTGAG.

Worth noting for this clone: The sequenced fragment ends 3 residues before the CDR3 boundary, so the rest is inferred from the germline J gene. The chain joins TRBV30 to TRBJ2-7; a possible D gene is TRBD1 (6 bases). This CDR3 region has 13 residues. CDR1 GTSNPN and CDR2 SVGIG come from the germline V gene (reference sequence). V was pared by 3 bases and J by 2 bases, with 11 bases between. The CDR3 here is CAWSLQGPYEQYF. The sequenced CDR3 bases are TGTGCCTGGAGCTTACAGGGCCCCTACGAG.

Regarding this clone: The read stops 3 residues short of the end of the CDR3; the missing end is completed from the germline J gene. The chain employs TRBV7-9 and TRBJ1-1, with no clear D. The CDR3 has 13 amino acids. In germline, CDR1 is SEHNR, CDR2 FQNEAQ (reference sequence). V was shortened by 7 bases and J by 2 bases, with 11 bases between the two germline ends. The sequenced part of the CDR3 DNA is TGTGCCAGCACCACCCCAGATAACACTGAA. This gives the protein CASTTPDNTE. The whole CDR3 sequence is CASTTPDNTEAFF.

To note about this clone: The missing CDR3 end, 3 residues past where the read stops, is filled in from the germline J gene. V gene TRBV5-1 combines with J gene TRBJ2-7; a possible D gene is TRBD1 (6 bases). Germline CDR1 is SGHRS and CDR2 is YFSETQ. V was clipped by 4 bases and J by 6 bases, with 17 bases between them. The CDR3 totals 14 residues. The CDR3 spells CASSDPPGRGEQYF. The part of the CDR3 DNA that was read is TGCGCCAGCAGCGACCCCCCGGGCAGGGGCGAG.

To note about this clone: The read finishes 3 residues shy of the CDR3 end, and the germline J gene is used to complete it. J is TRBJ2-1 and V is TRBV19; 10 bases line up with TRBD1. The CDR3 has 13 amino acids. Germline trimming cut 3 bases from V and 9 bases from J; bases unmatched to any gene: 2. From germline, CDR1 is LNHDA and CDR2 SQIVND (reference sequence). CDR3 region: CASSMDRGVEQFF. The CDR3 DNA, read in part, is TGTGCCAGTAGTATGGACAGGGGGGTTGAG. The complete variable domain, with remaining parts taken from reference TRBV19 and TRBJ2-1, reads DGGITQSPKYLFRKEGQNVTLSCEQNLNHDAMYWYRQDPGQGLRLIYYSQIVNDFQKGDIAEGYSVSREKKESFPLTVTSAQKNPTAFYLCASSMDRGVEQFFGPGTRLTVL.

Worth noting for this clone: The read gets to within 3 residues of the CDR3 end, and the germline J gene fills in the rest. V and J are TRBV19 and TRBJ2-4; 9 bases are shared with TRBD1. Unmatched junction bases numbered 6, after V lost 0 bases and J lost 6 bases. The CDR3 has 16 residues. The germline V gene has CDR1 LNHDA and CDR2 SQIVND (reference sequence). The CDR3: CASSIDHGTGPNIQYF. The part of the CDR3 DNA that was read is TGTGCCAGTAGTATAGATCATGGGACAGGGCCAAACATT.

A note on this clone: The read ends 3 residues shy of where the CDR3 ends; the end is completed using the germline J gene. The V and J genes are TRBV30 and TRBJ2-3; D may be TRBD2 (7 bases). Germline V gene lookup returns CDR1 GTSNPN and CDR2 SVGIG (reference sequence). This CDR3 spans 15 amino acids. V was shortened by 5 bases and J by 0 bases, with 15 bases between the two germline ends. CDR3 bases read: TGTGCCTGGGGAGGTCGGGGGGCTAGCACAGATACG. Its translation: CAWGGRGASTDT. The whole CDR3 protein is CAWGGRGASTDTQYF.